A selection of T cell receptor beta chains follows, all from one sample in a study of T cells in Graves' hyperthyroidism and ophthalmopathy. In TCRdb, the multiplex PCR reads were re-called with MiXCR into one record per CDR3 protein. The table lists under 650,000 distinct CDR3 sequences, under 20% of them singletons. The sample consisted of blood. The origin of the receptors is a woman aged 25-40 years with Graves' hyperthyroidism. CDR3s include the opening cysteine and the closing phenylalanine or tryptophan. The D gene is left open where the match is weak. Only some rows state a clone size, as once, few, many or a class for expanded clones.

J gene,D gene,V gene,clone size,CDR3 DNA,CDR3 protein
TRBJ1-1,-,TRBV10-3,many,TGTGCCATCAGTCCGCGGCAGAACACTGAAGCTTTCTTT,CAISPRQNTEAFF
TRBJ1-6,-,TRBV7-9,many,TGTGCCAGCAGCTTAACAGTGGACAATTCACCCCTCCACTTT,CASSLTVDNSPLHF
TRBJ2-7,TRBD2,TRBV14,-,TGTGCCAGCAGCCCCAGACTGTATAGCGGGAGATACGAGCAGTACTTC,CASSPRLYSGRYEQYF
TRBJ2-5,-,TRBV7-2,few,TGTGCCAGCAGCTTAGTGTTCGGTAGAGAGACCCAGTACTTC,CASSLVFGRETQYF
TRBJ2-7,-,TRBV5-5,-,TGTGCCAGCAGCCGGGCAGGGGCGACCTACGAGCAGTACTTC,CASSRAGATYEQYF
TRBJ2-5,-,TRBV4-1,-,TGCGCCAGCAGCCAAGATCAAGGGCGATACGAGACCCAGTACTTC,CASSQDQGRYETQYF
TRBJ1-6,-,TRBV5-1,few,TGCGCCAGCAGCTGGACAGTTAACCGGGGTTCACCCCTCCACTTT,CASSWTVNRGSPLHF
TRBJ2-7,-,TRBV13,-,TGTGCCAGCAGCTTCCTCAATTCCTACGAGCAGTACTTC,CASSFLNSYEQYF
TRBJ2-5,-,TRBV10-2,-,TGCGCCAGCAGTGACGGCGAACAAGAGACCCAGTACTTC,CASSDGEQETQYF
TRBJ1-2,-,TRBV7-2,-,TGTGCCAGCAGCGTCAGCAAAAACTATGGCTACACCTTC,CASSVSKNYGYTF
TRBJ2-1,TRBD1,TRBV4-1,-,TGCGCCAGCAGCTACTCCGGGACAGGGGAGAGGTTCTTC,CASSYSGTGERFF
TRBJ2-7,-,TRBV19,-,TGTGCCAGTAGTGCTTTTAACCTGAAGATCCTACTACTCTACTACGAGCAGTACTTC,CASSAFNLKILLLYYEQYF
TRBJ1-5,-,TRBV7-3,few,TGTGCCAGCAGCGCGGCCCCGGATCAGCCCCAGCATTTT,CASSAAPDQPQHF
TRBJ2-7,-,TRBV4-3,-,TGCGCCAGCAGCCAAGGAGAGGGTTTCTCCTACGAGCAGTACTTC,CASSQGEGFSYEQYF
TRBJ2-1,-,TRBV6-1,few,TGTGCCAGCAGGGTCTCCGAAACACTAGAACAGTTCTTC,CASRVSETLEQFF
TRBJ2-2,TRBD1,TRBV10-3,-,TGTGCCGCGACCGGGACAGCTTCAACCGGGGAGCTGTTTTTT,CAATGTASTGELFF